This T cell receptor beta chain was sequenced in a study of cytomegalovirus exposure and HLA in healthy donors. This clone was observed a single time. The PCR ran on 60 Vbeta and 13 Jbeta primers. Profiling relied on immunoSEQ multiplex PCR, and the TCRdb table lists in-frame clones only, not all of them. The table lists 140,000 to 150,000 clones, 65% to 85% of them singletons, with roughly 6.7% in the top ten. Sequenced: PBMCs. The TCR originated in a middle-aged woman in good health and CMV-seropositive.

The CDR3 region is CASSMNTEAFF. As DNA, the CDR3 is TGTGCCAGCAGCATGAACACTGAAGCTTTCTTT. The chain recombines TRBV28 with TRBJ1-1; D is unclear. Germline values: CDR1 MDHEN, CDR2 SYDVKM. The V end was cut by 6 bases, the J end by 0 bases, with 2 bases between. This CDR3 comprises 11 residues.